Listed below are T cell receptor beta chains from one sample, sequenced in a study of breast tumors, draining lymph nodes, adjacent tissues. TCRdb re-called the multiplex PCR reads with MiXCR, one entry per CDR3 protein. Among under 150,000 distinct CDR3 sequences, 20% to 25% were seen once, and the ten largest hold under 3%. The source material was axillary lymph node tissue. All receptors come from a female donor with breast cancer. Some clones in this sample may be carry-over from other donors' samples. CDR3s include the opening cysteine and the closing phenylalanine or tryptophan. The D gene is left open where the match is weak. Clone size is stated in some rows and not others, as once, few, many or a class when expanded.

>TRBJ2-1|TRBV3-1|-|-
CASSQAPDSYNEQFF
TGTGCCAGCAGCCAAGCCCCGGATAGTTACAATGAGCAGTTCTTC
>TRBJ2-5|TRBV28|TRBD1|-
CASTTRQGGGQETQYF
TGTGCCAGCACAACCCGACAGGGGGGGGGTCAAGAGACCCAGTACTTC
>TRBJ2-1|TRBV6-1|TRBD2|many
CASRPRTSGRNEQFF
TGTGCCAGCAGGCCTAGGACTAGCGGGAGAAATGAGCAGTTCTTC
>TRBJ2-3|TRBV6-5|TRBD2|many
CASSATSGRYTQYF
TGTGCCAGCAGCGCCACTAGCGGGAGATATACGCAGTATTTT
>TRBJ2-1|TRBV5-1|TRBD2|many
CASSPGQPGLAIAGNEQFF
TGCGCCAGCAGCCCGGGACAGCCGGGACTAGCGATCGCGGGCAATGAGCAGTTCTTC
>TRBJ2-6|TRBV6-1|-|many
CASSEAALFSGANVLTF
TGTGCCAGCAGTGAAGCGGCCCTCTTCTCTGGGGCCAACGTCCTGACTTTC
>TRBJ1-6|TRBV12-3/TRBV12-4|TRBD1|many
CASSLGQGASNSPLHF
TGTGCCAGCAGTTTAGGGCAGGGGGCATCTAATTCACCCCTCCACTTT
>TRBJ2-7|TRBV5-1|TRBD1|many
CASSLVAGGTYEQYF
TGCGCCAGCAGCTTGGTGGCAGGGGGAACCTACGAGCAGTACTTC
>TRBJ1-4|TRBV28|TRBD1|few
CASSPPRTGGNEKLFF
TGTGCCAGCAGTCCGCCGAGGACAGGCGGAAATGAAAAACTGTTTTTT
>TRBJ2-6|TRBV6-5|TRBD1|few
CASRPIGTGSGANVLTF
TGTGCCAGCAGACCAATCGGGACAGGGTCCGGGGCCAACGTCCTGACTTTC
>TRBJ2-2|TRBV28|-|-
CASSLSAVYTGELFF
TGTGCCAGCAGTTTATCGGCAGTGTACACCGGGGAGCTGTTTTTT
>TRBJ2-3|TRBV10-3|-|many
CAITIGGGTDTQYF
TGTGCCATCACGATCGGAGGAGGGACAGATACGCAGTATTTT
>TRBJ2-2|TRBV12-3/TRBV12-4|TRBD2|many
CASSFDSGRAHTGELFF
TGTGCCAGCAGTTTTGATAGCGGGAGGGCCCACACCGGGGAGCTGTTTTTT
>TRBJ2-3|TRBV11-2|-|many
CNLEDTDTQYF
TGTAACCTGGAAGACACAGATACGCAGTATTTT
>TRBJ2-6|TRBV11-3|-|many
CASSLRGSHGANVLTF
TGTGCCAGCAGCTTACGTGGGTCTCATGGGGCCAACGTCCTGACTTTC
>TRBJ2-1|TRBV12-3/TRBV12-4|TRBD2|-
CASSPLAGLKNEQFF
TGTGCCAGCAGTCCTCTAGCGGGACTGAAAAATGAGCAGTTCTTC
>TRBJ2-3|TRBV11-2|-|many
CASSLETIAYTQYF
TGTGCCAGCAGCTTAGAGACAATAGCATATACGCAGTATTTT
>TRBJ1-3|TRBV13|TRBD1|many
CASSLVTGGGSGNTIYF
TGTGCCAGCAGCTTAGTAACAGGGGGCGGCTCTGGAAACACCATATATTTT
>TRBJ2-3|TRBV24-1|-|many
CATSAQLTDTQYF
TGTGCCACCAGTGCACAGCTCACAGATACGCAGTATTTT
>TRBJ2-3|TRBV4-3|-|many
CASSQEVVPDTQYF
TGCGCCAGCAGCCAAGAGGTAGTCCCAGATACGCAGTATTTT
>TRBJ2-3|TRBV7-9|-|many
CASSFQGFTDTQYF
TGTGCCAGCAGCTTCCAGGGCTTCACAGATACGCAGTATTTT
>TRBJ1-4|TRBV30|TRBD1|few
CAWTGTATNEKLFF
TGTGCCTGGACCGGGACAGCAACTAATGAAAAACTGTTTTTT
>TRBJ2-5|TRBV5-8|TRBD2|many
CASSPLFTGGGKETQYF
TGTGCCAGCAGCCCCCTCTTTACCGGGGGAGGGAAAGAGACCCAGTACTTC
>TRBJ2-5|TRBV11-3|TRBD2|few
CASSLGGGGLVETQYF
TGTGCCAGCAGCTTAGGAGGAGGGGGACTAGTAGAGACCCAGTACTTC
>TRBJ2-3|TRBV28|TRBD2|few
CASSSLAGGAVSTQYF
TGTGCCAGCAGCTCTTTAGCGGGAGGGGCAGTGAGTACGCAGTATTTT
>TRBJ2-7|TRBV7-8|-|many
CASSLKSGREQYF
TGTGCCAGCAGCTTAAAGTCAGGTCGCGAGCAGTACTTC
>TRBJ1-6|TRBV2|TRBD1|many
CASSERAGGNSPLHF
TGTGCCAGCAGTGAAAGGGCAGGGGGAAATTCACCCCTCCACTTT
>TRBJ2-3|TRBV24-1|-|many
CATSDPTPGVDTQYF
TGTGCCACCAGTGATCCCACCCCGGGCGTCGATACGCAGTATTTT
>TRBJ1-2|TRBV5-6|TRBD1|many
CASSLRQGAQFYGYTF
TGTGCCAGCAGCTTGAGGCAGGGGGCGCAGTTCTATGGCTACACCTTC
>TRBJ2-2|TRBV3-1|TRBD2|-
CASSLTPGQKGLAVNTGELFF
TGTGCCAGCAGCCTCACCCCGGGACAGAAGGGACTAGCGGTCAACACCGGGGAGCTGTTTTTT
>TRBJ1-5|TRBV14|-|many
CASSPVGLCSNQPQHF
TGTGCCAGCAGCCCGGTTGGACTATGTAGCAATCAGCCCCAGCATTTT
>TRBJ2-3|TRBV3-2|-|-
CASSQDEALSTDTQCF
TGTGCCAGCAGCCAAGATGAGGCCCTTAGCACAGATACGCAGTGTTTT
>TRBJ2-7|TRBV20-1|TRBD2|many
CSADSLAGREQYF
TGCAGCGCTGACTCACTAGCGGGGCGCGAGCAGTACTTC
>TRBJ2-6|TRBV4-1|TRBD1|-
CASSQGGQGSGANVLTF
TGCGCCAGCAGCCAAGGGGGACAGGGATCTGGGGCCAACGTCCTGACTTTC
>TRBJ2-7|TRBV20-1|-|many
CSARDLQGGSEQYF
TGCAGTGCTAGAGATCTGCAGGGAGGAAGCGAGCAGTACTTC
>TRBJ2-2|TRBV6-1|-|few
CASRLALSAGELFF
TGTGCCAGCAGACTAGCTCTAAGTGCAGGGGAGCTGTTTTTT
>TRBJ2-2|TRBV6-5|-|many
CASSYSGARTGELFF
TGTGCCAGCAGTTACTCGGGGGCGAGGACCGGGGAGCTGTTTTTT
>TRBJ2-7|TRBV28|TRBD1|many
CASSLYRGASSYEQYF
TGTGCCAGCAGTTTATACAGGGGGGCGAGCTCCTACGAGCAGTACTTC
>TRBJ2-7|TRBV7-6|TRBD2|many
CASSSPRTSGSPFISYEQYF
TGTGCCAGCAGCTCCCCTAGGACTAGCGGGAGTCCCTTTATCTCCTACGAGCAGTACTTC
>TRBJ2-1|TRBV6-5|TRBD1|many
CASSYDRGGNEQFF
TGTGCCAGCAGTTACGACAGGGGGGGCAATGAGCAGTTCTTC
>TRBJ2-5|TRBV20-1|-|many
CSATGELGQETQYF
TGCAGTGCTACCGGGGAGCTAGGCCAAGAGACCCAGTACTTC
>TRBJ1-3|TRBV10-3|TRBD1|many
CAIRGTGRGNTIYF
TGTGCCATCAGGGGGACAGGGAGAGGAAACACCATATATTTT
>TRBJ2-3|TRBV5-5|-|many
CASSFGSGSTDTQYF
TGTGCCAGCAGCTTTGGGAGCGGTTCCACAGATACGCAGTATTTT
>TRBJ2-7|TRBV5-8|-|many
CASSLRGGGSYEQYF
TGTGCCAGCAGCTTGAGGGGGGGGGGTTCCTACGAGCAGTACTTC
>TRBJ1-3|TRBV20-1|TRBD1|many
CSARPGTGYSGNTIYF
TGCAGTGCTAGGCCCGGGACAGGCTACTCTGGAAACACCATATATTTT
>TRBJ2-5|TRBV2|-|many
CASRLEGETQYF
TGTGCCAGCAGGCTCGAGGGAGAGACCCAGTACTTC
>TRBJ2-1|TRBV2|TRBD2|many
CASQTSGGLNEQFF
TGTGCCAGCCAGACTAGCGGAGGGCTCAATGAGCAGTTCTTC
>TRBJ2-1|TRBV6-5|TRBD1|many
CASSYGQGANNEQFF
TGTGCCAGCAGTTACGGACAGGGGGCTAACAATGAGCAGTTCTTC
>TRBJ2-1|TRBV12-3/TRBV12-4|TRBD1|many
CASSRPLTGGNEQFF
TGTGCCAGCAGTCGCCCTTTGACAGGGGGCAATGAGCAGTTCTTC
>TRBJ2-2|TRBV25-1|-|-
CASKKSGLDTGELFF
TGTGCCAGCAAAAAAAGTGGTCTGGACACCGGGGAGCTGTTTTTT
>TRBJ2-7|TRBV28|TRBD1|-
CASAAPGGSYEQYF
TGTGCCAGTGCAGCCCCAGGGGGCTCCTACGAGCAGTACTTC
>TRBJ2-5|TRBV5-6|-|many
CASSLLGDGQETQYF
TGTGCCAGCAGCTTGCTTGGAGATGGGCAAGAGACCCAGTACTTC
>TRBJ2-7|TRBV6-2/TRBV6-3|-|-
CASSYGLGYEQYF
TGTGCCAGCAGTTACGGTCTAGGCTACGAGCAGTACTTC
>TRBJ2-2|TRBV12-3/TRBV12-4|TRBD2|many
CATKEAGGPVTGELFF
TGTGCCACCAAGGAAGCGGGAGGGCCCGTCACCGGGGAGCTGTTTTTT
>TRBJ2-2|TRBV4-3|-|many
CASSQERGAAGELFF
TGCGCCAGCAGCCAAGAAAGGGGAGCCGCCGGGGAGCTGTTTTTT
>TRBJ1-2|TRBV19|-|few
CASSHDTLYGYTF
TGTGCCAGTAGTCATGACACGCTCTATGGCTACACCTTC
>TRBJ2-3|TRBV7-2|-|many
CASSEQGTGTDTQYF
TGTGCCAGCAGCGAACAGGGTACGGGCACAGATACGCAGTATTTT